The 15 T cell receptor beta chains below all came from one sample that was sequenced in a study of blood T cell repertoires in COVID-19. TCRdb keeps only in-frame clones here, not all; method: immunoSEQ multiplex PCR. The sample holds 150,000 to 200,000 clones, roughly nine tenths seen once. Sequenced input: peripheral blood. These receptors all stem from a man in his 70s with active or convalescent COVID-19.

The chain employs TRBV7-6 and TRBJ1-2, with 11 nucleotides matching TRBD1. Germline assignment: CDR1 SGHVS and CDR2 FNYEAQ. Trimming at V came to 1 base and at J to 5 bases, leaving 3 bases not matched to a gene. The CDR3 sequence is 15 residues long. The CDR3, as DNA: TGTGCCAGCAGCTTAGGGACAGGGGGCGCATATGGCTACACCTTC. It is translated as CASSLGTGGAYGYTF.

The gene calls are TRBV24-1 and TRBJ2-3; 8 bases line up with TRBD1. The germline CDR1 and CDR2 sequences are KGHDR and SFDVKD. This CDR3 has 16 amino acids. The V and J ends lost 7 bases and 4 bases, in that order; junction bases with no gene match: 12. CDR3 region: CATSRPQGAGADTQYF. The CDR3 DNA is TGTGCCACCAGCCGTCCGCAGGGGGCAGGGGCAGATACGCAGTATTTT.

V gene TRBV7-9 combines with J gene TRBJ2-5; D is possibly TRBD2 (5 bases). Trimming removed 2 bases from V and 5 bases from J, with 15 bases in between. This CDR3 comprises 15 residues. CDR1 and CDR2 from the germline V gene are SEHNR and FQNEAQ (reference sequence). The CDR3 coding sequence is TGTGCCAGCAGCTTACGGCAGACCGGGGTTGAGACCCAGTACTTC. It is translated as CASSLRQTGVETQYF.

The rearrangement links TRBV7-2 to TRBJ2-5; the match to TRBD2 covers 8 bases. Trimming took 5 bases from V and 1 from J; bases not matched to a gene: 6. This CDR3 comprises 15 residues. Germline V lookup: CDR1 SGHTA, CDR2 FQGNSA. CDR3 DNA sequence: TGTGCCAGCAGCCCCCACGGGACTAGCCAAGAGACCCAGTACTTC. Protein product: CASSPHGTSQETQYF.

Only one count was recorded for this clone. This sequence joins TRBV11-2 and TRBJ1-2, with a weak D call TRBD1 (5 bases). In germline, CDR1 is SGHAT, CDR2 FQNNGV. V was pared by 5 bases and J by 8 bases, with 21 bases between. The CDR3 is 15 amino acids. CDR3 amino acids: CASSHALRGVEGYTF. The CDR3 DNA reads TGTGCCAGCAGCCACGCCCTCCGGGGGGTGGAGGGCTACACCTTC.

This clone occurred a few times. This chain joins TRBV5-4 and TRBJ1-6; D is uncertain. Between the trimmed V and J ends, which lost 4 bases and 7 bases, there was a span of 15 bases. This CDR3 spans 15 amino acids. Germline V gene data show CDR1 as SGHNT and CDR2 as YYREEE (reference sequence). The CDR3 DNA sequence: TGTGCCAGCAGCAGGCCCGAGGGATACAATTCACCCCTCCACTTT. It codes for CASSRPEGYNSPLHF.

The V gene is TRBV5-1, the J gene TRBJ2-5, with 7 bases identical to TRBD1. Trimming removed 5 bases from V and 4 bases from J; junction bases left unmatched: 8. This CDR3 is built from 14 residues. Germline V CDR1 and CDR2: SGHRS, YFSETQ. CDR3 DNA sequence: TGCGCCAGCAGACAAATAGGGGGCGGAGAGACCCAGTACTTC. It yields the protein CASRQIGGGETQYF.

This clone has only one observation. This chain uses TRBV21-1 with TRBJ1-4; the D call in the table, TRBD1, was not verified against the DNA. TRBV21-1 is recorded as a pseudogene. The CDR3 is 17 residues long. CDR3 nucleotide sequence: TGTGCCAGCAGCAACCCTGCGGGACAGGAGAGAGAAGAAAAACTGTTTTTT. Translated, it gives CASSNPAGQEREEKLFF.

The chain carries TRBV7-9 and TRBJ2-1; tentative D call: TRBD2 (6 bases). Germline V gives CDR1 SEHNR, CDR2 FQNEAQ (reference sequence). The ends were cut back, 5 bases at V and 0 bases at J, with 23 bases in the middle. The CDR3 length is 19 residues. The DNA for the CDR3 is TGTGCCAGCAGCCAAGCTAACGGGGGTGCTTTTAGCTCCTACAATGAGCAGTTCTTC. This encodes CASSQANGGAFSSYNEQFF.

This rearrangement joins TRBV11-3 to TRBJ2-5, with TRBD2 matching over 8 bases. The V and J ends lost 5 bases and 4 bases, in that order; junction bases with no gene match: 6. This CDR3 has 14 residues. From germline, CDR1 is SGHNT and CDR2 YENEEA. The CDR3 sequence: CASSPGLAPETQYF. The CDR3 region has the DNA TGTGCCAGCAGCCCCGGACTAGCTCCAGAGACCCAGTACTTC.

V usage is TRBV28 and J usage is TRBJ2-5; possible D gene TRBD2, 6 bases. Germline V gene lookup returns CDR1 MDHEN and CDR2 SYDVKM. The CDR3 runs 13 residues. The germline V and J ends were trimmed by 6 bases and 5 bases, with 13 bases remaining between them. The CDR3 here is CASRRDWGETQYF. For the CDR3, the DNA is TGTGCCAGCAGGAGGGACTGGGGGGAGACCCAGTACTTC. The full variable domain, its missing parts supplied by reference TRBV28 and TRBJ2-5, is DVKVTQSSRYLVKRTGEKVFLECVQDMDHENMFWYRQDPGLGLRLIYFSYDVKMKEKGDIPEGYSVSREKKERFSLILESASTNQTSMYLCASRRDWGETQYFGPGTRLLVL.

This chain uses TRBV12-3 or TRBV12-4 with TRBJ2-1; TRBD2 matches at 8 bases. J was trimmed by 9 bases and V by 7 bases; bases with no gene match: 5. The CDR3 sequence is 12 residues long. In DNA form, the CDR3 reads TGTGCCAGCACCTTTAGCGGGGTTGAGCAGTTCTTC. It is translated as CASTFSGVEQFF.

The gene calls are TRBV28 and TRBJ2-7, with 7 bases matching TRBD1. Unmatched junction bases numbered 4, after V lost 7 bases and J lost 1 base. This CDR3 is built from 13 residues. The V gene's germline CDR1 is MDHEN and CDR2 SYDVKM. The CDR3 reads CASNPGQSYEQYF. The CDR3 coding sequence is TGTGCCAGCAACCCGGGACAGTCCTACGAGCAGTACTTC.

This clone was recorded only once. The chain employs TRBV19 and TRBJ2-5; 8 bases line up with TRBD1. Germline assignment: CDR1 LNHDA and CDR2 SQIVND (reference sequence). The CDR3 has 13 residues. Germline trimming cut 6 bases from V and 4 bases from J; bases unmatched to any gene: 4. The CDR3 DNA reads TGTGCCAGTAGGGACAGGGCGCGAGAGACCCAGTACTTC. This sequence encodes CASRDRARETQYF.

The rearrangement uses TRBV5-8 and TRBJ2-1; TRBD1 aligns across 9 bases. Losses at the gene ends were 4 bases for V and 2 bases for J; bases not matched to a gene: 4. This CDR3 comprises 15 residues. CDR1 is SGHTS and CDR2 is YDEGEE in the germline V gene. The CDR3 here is CASSMGQGTYNEQFF. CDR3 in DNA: TGTGCCAGCAGCATGGGACAGGGAACCTACAATGAGCAGTTCTTC.